The next 8 T cell receptor beta chains were all read from a single sample in a study of T cells in Graves' hyperthyroidism and ophthalmopathy. Researchers took RNA transcripts and amplified the TCR beta CDR3 regions from them. The HTBI primer set drove a first-round RT-PCR of the TCR CDR3. TCRdb reprocessed the multiplex PCR reads with MiXCR, giving one entry per CDR3 protein. Found here are a few hundred thousand distinct CDR3 sequences, around a sixth of them singletons; the top ten hold 25% to 30%. Sequencing was performed on blood. Source of these receptors: a woman younger than 30 with Graves' hyperthyroidism that later progressed to Graves' ophthalmopathy.

This clonotype was picked up many times. This rearrangement joins TRBV7-2 to TRBJ2-7; no clear D gene. CDR3 size: 15 residues. The germline V gene encodes CDR1 SGHTA and CDR2 FQGNSA. The V end was cut by 4 bases, the J end by 2 bases, with 15 bases between. In DNA form, the CDR3 reads TGTGCCAGCAGCTCTTATCCGGTAGGAACCTACGAGCAGTACTTC. Translating gives CASSSYPVGTYEQYF.

Remarks on this clonotype: A much larger clonotype is one base distant, so this may be a read error. The chain recombines TRBV3-1 with TRBJ2-2, with a possible D match to TRBD1 (6 bases). Germline loops: CDR1 LGHDT, CDR2 YNNKEL (reference sequence). This CDR3 has 14 amino acids. The CDR3 DNA follows: TGTGCCAGCAGCCTCCGGGACATCACCCGGGAGCTGTTTTTT. The encoded protein is CASSLRDITRELFF.

The genes are TRBV12-3 or TRBV12-4 and TRBJ2-2; no clear D gene. The CDR3 consists of 13 residues. Trimming pared 1 base from V and 7 bases from J, leaving 7 bases between. The CDR3 region is CASSLDIYGELFF. The CDR3 coding sequence is TGTGCCAGCAGTTTAGACATATACGGGGAGCTGTTTTTT.

This clonotype was detected many times. This chain uses TRBV12-5 with TRBJ2-1; 7 bases align to TRBD1. Trimming at V came to 4 bases and at J to 4 bases, leaving 7 bases not matched to a gene. The CDR3 is 15 residues long. Germline assignment: CDR1 LGHNT and CDR2 FRNRAP. As DNA, the CDR3 is TGTGCTAGTGGTTCTTATCCGGGACAGTACAATGAGCAGTTCTTC. Amino acids: CASGSYPGQYNEQFF.

This clonotype was seen many times. The chain combines TRBV12-3 or TRBV12-4 with TRBJ2-5; D perhaps matches TRBD1 (5 bases). The CDR3 length is 12 residues. With 3 bases removed from V and 12 bases from J, the gap between germline ends came to 14 bases. CDR3 sequence reads: CASSFTGRAKYF. As DNA, the CDR3 is TGTGCCAGCAGTTTCACTGGCAGGGCTAAGTACTTC.

This clonotype was counted a few times. The genes are TRBV7-9 and TRBJ1-1, with 10 bases lining up with TRBD1. The CDR3 is made up of 16 amino acids. Germline V gives CDR1 SEHNR, CDR2 FQNEAQ (reference sequence). After removal of 5 bases from V and 0 bases from J, the junction contained 6 bases not matched to a gene. The CDR3 reads CASSHRDRGLNTEAFF. The CDR3 coding sequence is TGTGCCAGCAGCCACCGGGACAGGGGATTGAACACTGAAGCTTTCTTT.

This clonotype was recorded many times. The chain joins TRBV20-1 to TRBJ2-7; 7 bases line up with TRBD2. Germline CDR1 reads DFQATT; CDR2 reads SNEGSKA (reference sequence). V shed 4 bases, J shed 1 base, and the junction held 13 bases outside the gene matches. This CDR3 region has 16 residues. CDR3 in amino acids: CSANSGRPTRSYEQYF. The CDR3 DNA sequence: TGCAGTGCTAATTCCGGGAGGCCAACGAGGTCCTACGAGCAGTACTTC.

In this sample, this clonotype turned up many times. The chain couples TRBV20-1 to TRBJ1-5; 8 bases line up with TRBD1. Trimming at V came to 3 bases and at J to 6 bases, leaving 10 bases not matched to a gene. Per germline, CDR1 DFQATT and CDR2 SNEGSKA (reference sequence). The CDR3 spans 15 residues. Here the CDR3 reads CSASRDRGEAQPQHF. In DNA form, the CDR3 reads TGCAGTGCTAGTCGAGACAGGGGTGAGGCTCAGCCCCAGCATTTT.